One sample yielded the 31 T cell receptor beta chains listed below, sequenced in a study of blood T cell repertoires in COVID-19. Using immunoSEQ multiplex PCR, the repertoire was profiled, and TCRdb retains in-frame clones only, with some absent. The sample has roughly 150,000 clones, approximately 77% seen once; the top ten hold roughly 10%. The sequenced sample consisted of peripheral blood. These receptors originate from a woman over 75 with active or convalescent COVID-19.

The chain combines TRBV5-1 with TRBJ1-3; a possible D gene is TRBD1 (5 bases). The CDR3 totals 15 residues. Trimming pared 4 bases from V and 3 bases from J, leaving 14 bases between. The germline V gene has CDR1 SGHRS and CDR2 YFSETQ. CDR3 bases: TGCGCCAGCAGCGATCGCGGGGCGCGTGGAAACACCATATATTTT. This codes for CASSDRGARGNTIYF. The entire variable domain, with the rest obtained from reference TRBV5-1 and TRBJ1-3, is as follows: KAGVTQTPRYLIKTRGQQVTLSCSPISGHRSVSWYQQTPGQGLQFLFEYFSETQRNKGNFPGRFSGRQFSNSRSEMNVSTLELGDSALYLCASSDRGARGNTIYFGEGSWLTVV.

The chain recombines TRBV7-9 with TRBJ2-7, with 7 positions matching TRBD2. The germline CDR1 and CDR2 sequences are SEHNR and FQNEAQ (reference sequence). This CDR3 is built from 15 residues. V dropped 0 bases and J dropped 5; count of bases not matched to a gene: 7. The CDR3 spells CASSLAGGPSDEQYF. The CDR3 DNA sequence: TGTGCCAGCAGCTTAGCGGGAGGGCCGTCAGACGAGCAGTACTTC. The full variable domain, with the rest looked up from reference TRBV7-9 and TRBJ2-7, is DTGVSQNPRHKITKRGQNVTFRCDPISEHNRLYWYRQTLGQGPEFLTYFQNEAQLEKSRLLSDRFSAERPKGSFSTLEIQRTEQGDSAMYLCASSLAGGPSDEQYFGPGTRLTVT.

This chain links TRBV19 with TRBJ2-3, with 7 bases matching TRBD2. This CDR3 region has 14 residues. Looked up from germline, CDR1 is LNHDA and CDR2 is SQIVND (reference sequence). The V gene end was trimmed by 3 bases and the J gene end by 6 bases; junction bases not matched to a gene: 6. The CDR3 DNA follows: TGTGCCAGTAGTATGGCGGGAGTTAGTGATACGCAGTATTTT. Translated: CASSMAGVSDTQYF.

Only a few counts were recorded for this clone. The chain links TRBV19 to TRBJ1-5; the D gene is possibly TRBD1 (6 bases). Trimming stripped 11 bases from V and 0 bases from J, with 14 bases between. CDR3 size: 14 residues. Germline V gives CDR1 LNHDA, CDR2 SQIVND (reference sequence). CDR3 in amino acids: CAARGSNSNQPQHF. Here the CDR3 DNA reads TGTGCCGCTAGGGGGAGTAATAGCAATCAGCCCCAGCATTTT.

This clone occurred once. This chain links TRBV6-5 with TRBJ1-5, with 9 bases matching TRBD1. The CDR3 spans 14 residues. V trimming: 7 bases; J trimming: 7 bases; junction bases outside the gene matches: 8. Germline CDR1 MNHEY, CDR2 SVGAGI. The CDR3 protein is CASNTGQGDQPQHF. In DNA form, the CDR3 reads TGTGCCAGCAACACGGGACAGGGTGACCAGCCCCAGCATTTT.

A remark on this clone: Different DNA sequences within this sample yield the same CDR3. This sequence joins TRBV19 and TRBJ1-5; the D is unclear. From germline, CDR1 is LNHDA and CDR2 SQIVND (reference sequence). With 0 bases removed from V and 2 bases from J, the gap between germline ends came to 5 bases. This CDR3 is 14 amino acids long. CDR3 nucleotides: TGTGCCAGTAGTATAGATCAGGGCAATCAGCCCCAGCATTTT. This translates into CASSIDQGNQPQHF.

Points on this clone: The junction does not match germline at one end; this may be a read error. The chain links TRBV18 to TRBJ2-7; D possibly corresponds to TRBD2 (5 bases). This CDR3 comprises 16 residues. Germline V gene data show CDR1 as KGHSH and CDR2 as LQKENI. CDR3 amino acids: CASSPPEGVLNYEQYF. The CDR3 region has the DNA TGTGCCAGCTCACCACCCGAGGGAGTCCTAAACTACGAACAGTACTTC.

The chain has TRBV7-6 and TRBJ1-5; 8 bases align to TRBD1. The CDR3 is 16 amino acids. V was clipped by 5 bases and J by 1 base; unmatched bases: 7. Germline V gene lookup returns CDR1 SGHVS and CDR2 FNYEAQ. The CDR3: CASSLGQGRSNQPQHF. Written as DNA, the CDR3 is TGTGCCAGCAGCCTCGGACAGGGTCGGAGCAATCAGCCCCAGCATTTT. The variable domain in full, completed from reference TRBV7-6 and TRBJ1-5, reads GAGVSQSPRYKVTKRGQDVALRCDPISGHVSLYWYRQALGQGPEFLTYFNYEAQQDKSGLPNDRFSAERPEGSISTLTIQRTEQRDSAMYRCASSLGQGRSNQPQHFGDGTRLSIL.

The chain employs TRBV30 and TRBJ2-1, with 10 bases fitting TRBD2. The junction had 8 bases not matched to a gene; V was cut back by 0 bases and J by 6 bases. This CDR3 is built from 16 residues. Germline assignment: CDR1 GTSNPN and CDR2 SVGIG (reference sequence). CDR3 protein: CAWSVSAGGPVNEQFF. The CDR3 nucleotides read TGTGCCTGGAGTGTCTCAGCGGGAGGGCCGGTCAATGAGCAGTTCTTC.

As DNA, the CDR3 is TGCGCCAGCAGTCCGGGACAGGGGATCACTCAGCCCCAGCATTTT. Residues: CASSPGQGITQPQHF. This rearrangement joins TRBV10-2 to TRBJ1-5; TRBD1 matches at 10 bases. Germline V CDR1 and CDR2: WSHSY, SAAADI. The CDR3 loop spans 15 amino acids. Trimming took 5 bases from V and 6 from J; bases not matched to a gene: 7.

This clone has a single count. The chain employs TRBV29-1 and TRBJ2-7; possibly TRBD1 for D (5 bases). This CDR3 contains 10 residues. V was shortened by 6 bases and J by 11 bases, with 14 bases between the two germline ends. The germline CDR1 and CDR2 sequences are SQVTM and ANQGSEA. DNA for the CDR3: TGCAGCGTGATGACAGAGTTGGAGTACTTC. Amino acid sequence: CSVMTELEYF.

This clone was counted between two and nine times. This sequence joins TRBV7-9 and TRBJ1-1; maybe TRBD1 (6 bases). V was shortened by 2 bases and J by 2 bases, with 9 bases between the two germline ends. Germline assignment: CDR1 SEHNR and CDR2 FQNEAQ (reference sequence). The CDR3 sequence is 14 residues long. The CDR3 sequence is CASSLLQGNTEAFF. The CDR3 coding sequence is TGTGCCAGCAGCTTACTACAGGGAAACACTGAAGCTTTCTTT.

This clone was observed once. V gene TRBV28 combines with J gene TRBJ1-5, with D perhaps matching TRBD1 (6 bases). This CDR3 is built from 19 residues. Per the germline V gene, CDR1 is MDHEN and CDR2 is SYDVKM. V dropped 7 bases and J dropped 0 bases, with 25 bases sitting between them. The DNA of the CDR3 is TGTGCCAGCACCACAGAGACCGGGGGGGGCGTCTTTAGCAATCAGCCCCAGCATTTT. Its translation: CASTTETGGGVFSNQPQHF.

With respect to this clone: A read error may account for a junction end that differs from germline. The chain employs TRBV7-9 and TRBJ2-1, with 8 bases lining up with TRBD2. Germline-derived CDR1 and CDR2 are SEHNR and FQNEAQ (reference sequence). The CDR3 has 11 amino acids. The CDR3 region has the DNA TGTGCCAGCAGCTTAGGGACTAGCTCCCTCTTC. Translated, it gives CASSLGTSSLF.

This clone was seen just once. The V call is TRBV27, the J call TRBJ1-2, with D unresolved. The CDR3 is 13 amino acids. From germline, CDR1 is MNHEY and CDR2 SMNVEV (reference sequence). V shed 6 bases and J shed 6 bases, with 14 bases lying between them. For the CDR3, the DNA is TGTGCCAGCAGACCGACGGGGTCGGATGGCTACACCTTC. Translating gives CASRPTGSDGYTF.

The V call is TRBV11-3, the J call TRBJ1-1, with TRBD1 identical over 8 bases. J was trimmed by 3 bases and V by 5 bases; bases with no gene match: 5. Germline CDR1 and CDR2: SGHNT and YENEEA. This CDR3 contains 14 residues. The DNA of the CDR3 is TGTGCCAGCAGCCGGACAGGGACGGACACTGAAGCTTTCTTT. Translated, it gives CASSRTGTDTEAFF.

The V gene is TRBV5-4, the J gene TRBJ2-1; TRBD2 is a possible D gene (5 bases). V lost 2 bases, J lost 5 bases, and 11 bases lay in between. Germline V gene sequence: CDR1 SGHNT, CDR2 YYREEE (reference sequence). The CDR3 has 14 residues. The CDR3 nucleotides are TGTGCCAGCAGCTTCGGGCAGGAGGACAATGAGCAGTTCTTC. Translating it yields CASSFGQEDNEQFF.

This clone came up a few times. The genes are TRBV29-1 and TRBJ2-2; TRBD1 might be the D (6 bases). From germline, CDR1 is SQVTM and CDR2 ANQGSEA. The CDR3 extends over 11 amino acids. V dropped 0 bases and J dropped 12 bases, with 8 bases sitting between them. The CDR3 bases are TGCAGCGTTGAAGATGGACAGAAGCTGTTTTTT. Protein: CSVEDGQKLFF.

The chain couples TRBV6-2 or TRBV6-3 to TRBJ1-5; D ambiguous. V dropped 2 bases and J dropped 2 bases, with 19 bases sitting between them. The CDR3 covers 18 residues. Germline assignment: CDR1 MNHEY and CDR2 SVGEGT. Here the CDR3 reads CASSYLLEYTLGNQPQHF. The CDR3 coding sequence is TGTGCCAGCAGTTACCTCCTTGAATATACTTTGGGCAATCAGCCCCAGCATTTT.

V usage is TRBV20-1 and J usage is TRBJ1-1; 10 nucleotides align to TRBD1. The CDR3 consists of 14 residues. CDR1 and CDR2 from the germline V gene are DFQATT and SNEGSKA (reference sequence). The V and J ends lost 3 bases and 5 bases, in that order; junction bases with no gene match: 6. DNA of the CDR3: TGCAGTGCTAGTTCGCGGACAGGGGGGACTGAAGCTTTCTTT. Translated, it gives CSASSRTGGTEAFF.

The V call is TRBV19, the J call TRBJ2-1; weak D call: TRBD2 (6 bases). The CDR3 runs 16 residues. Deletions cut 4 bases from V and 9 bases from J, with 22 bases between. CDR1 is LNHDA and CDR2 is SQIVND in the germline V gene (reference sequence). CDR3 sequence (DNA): TGTGCCAGTAGTAAGAACGGTCGGCTAGCGATGGGTGAGCAGTTCTTC. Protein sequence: CASSKNGRLAMGEQFF. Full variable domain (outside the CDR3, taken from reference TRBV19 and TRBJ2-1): DGGITQSPKYLFRKEGQNVTLSCEQNLNHDAMYWYRQDPGQGLRLIYYSQIVNDFQKGDIAEGYSVSREKKESFPLTVTSAQKNPTAFYLCASSKNGRLAMGEQFFGPGTRLTVL.

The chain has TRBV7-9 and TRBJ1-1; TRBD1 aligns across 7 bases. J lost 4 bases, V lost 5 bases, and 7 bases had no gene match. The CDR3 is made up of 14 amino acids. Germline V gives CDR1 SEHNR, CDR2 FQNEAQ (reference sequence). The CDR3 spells CASSVSGGITEAFF. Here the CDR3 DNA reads TGTGCCAGCAGCGTATCAGGGGGGATCACTGAAGCTTTCTTT.

The CDR3 bases are TGCGCCAGCAGCTTGAACAGATTGAACACTGAAGCTTTCTTT. Residues: CASSLNRLNTEAFF. This sequence joins TRBV5-1 and TRBJ1-1; no reliable D call. Germline assignment: CDR1 SGHRS and CDR2 YFSETQ. This CDR3 has 14 residues. V was trimmed by 1 base and J by 0 bases, leaving 7 bases between them.

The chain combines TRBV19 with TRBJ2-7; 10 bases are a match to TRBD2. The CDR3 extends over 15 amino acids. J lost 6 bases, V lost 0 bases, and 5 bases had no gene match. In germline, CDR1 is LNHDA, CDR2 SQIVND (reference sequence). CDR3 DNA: TGTGCCAGTAGTATAGACTCTAGCGGGAGCCGCGAGCAGTACTTC. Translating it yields CASSIDSSGSREQYF.

The CDR3 loop reads CASSFSSGIGEQYF. The CDR3 DNA reads TGTGCCAGCAGCTTCTCTAGCGGGATCGGGGAGCAGTACTTC. J is TRBJ2-7 and V is TRBV7-2, with 9 positions matching TRBD2. The V and J ends lost 3 bases and 7 bases, in that order; junction bases with no gene match: 7. The CDR3 sequence is 14 residues long. Germline-derived CDR1 and CDR2 are SGHTA and FQGNSA.

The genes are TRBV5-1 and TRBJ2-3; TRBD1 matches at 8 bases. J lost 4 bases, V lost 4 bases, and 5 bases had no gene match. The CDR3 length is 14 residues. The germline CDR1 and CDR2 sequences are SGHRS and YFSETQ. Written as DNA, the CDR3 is TGCGCCAGCAGCACAGGGGGGCCGGCAGATACGCAGTATTTT. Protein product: CASSTGGPADTQYF. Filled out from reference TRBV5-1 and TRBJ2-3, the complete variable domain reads KAGVTQTPRYLIKTRGQQVTLSCSPISGHRSVSWYQQTPGQGLQFLFEYFSETQRNKGNFPGRFSGRQFSNSRSEMNVSTLELGDSALYLCASSTGGPADTQYFGPGTRLTVL.

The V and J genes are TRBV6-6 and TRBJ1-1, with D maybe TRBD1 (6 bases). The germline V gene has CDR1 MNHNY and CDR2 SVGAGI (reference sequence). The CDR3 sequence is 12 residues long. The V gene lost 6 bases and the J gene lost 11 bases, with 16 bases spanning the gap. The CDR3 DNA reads TGTGCCAGCAGCCAGGGGCAGGGGCCGGCTTTCTTT. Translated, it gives CASSQGQGPAFF.

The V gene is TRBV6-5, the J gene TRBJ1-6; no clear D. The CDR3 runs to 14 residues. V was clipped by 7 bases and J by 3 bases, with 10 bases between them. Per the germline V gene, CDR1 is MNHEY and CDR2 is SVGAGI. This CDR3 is CASTPLNYNSPLHF. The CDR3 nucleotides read TGTGCCAGCACCCCCCTAAACTATAATTCACCCCTCCACTTT.

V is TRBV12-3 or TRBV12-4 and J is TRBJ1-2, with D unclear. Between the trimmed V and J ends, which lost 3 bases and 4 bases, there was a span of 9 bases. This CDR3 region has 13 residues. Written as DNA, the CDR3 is TGTGCCAGCAGTTTTGGGCCCGCCTATGGCTACACCTTC. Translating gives CASSFGPAYGYTF.

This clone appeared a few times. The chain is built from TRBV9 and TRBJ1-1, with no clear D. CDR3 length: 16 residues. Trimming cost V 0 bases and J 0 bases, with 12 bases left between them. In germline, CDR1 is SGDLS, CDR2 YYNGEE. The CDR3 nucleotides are TGTGCCAGCAGCGTAGATCCCATCATCATGAACACTGAAGCTTTCTTT. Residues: CASSVDPIIMNTEAFF.

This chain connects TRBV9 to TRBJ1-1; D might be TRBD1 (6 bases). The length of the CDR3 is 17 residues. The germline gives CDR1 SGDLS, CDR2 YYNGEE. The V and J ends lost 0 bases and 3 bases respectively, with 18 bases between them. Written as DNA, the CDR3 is TGTGCCAGCAGCGTAGACTCCGGGACAACCTTGGACACTGAAGCTTTCTTT. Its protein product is CASSVDSGTTLDTEAFF.